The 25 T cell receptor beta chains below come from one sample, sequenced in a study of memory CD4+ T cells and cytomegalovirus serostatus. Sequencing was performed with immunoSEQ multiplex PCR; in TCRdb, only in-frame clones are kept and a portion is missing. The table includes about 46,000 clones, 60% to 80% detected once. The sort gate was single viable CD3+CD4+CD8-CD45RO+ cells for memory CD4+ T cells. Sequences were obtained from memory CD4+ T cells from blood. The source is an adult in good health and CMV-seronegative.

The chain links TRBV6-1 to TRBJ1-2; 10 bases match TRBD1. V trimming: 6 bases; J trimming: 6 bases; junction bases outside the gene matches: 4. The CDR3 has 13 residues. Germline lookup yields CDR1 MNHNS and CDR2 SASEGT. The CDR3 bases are TGTGCCAGCAGGGACAGGGGGTTGGATGGCTACACCTTC. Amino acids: CASRDRGLDGYTF.

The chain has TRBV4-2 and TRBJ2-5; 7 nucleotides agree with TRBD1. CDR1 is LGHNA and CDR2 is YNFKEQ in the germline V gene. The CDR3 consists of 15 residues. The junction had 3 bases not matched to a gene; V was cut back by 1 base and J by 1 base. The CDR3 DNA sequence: TGTGCCAGCAGCCAAGTGGGACAGCTCCAAGAGACCCAGTACTTC. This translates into CASSQVGQLQETQYF.

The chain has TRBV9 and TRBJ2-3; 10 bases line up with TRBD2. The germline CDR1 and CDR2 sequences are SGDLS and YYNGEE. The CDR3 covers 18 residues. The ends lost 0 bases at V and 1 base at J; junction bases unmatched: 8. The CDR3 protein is CASSVAHSGGSRTDTQYF. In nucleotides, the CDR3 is TGTGCCAGCAGCGTAGCGCATAGCGGGGGGTCCCGCACAGATACGCAGTATTTT. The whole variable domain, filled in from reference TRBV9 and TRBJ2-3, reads DSGVTQTPKHLITATGQRVTLRCSPRSGDLSVYWYQQSLDQGLQFLIQYYNGEERAKGNILERFSAQQFPDLHSELNLSSLELGDSALYFCASSVAHSGGSRTDTQYFGPGTRLTVL.

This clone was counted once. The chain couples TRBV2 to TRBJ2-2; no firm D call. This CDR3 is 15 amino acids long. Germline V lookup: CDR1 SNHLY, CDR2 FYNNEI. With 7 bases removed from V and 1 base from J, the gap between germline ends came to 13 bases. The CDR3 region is CASTGSSRNTGELFF. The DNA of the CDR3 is TGTGCCAGCACGGGCTCGAGCCGGAACACCGGGGAGCTGTTTTTT. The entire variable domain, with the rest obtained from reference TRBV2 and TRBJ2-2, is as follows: EPEVTQTPSHQVTQMGQEVILRCVPISNHLYFYWYRQILGQKVEFLVSFYNNEISEKSEIFDDQFSVERPDGSNFTLKIRSTKLEDSAMYFCASTGSSRNTGELFFGEGSRLTVL.

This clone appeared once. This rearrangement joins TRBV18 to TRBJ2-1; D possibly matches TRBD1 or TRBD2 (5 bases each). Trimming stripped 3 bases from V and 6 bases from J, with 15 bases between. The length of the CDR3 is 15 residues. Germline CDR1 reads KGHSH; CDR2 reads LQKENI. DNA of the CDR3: TGTGCCAGCTCACCCGGGGCCGCTAGCAGCAATGAGCAGTTCTTC. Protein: CASSPGAASSNEQFF.

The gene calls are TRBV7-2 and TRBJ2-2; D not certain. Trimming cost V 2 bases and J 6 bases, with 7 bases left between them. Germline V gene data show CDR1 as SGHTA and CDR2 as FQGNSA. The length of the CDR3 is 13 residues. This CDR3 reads CASSLRDAGELFF. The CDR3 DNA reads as TGTGCCAGCAGCTTAAGGGATGCCGGGGAGCTGTTTTTT.

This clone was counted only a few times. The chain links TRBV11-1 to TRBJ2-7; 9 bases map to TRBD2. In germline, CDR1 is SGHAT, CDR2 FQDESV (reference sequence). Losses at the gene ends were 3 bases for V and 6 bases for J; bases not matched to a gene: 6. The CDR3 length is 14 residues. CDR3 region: CASSFLAGSREQYF. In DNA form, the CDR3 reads TGTGCCAGCAGCTTCCTAGCGGGGTCCCGCGAGCAGTACTTC.

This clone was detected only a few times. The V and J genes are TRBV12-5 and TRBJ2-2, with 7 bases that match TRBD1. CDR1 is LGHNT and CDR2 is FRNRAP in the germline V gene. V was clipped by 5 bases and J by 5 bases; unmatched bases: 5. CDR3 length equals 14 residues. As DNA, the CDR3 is TGTGCTAGTGGTGGGACAGTGGGGACCGGGGAGCTGTTTTTT. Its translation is CASGGTVGTGELFF.

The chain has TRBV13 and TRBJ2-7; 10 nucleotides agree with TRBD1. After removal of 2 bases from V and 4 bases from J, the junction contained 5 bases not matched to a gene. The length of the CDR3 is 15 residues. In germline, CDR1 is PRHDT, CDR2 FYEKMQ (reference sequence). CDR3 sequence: CASSLPGTGVYEQYF. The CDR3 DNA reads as TGTGCCAGCAGCTTACCCGGGACAGGGGTTTACGAGCAGTACTTC.

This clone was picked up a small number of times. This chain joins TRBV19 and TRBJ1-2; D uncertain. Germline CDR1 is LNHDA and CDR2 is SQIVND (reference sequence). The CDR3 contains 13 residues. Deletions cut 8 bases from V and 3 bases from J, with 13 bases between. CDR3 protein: CASERETDYGYTF. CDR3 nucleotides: TGTGCCAGTGAAAGGGAGACGGACTATGGCTACACCTTC.

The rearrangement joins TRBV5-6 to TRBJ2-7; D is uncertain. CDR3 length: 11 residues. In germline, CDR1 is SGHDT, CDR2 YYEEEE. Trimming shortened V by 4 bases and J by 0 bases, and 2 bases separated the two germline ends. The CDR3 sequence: CASSVSYEQYF. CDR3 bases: TGTGCCAGCAGCGTCTCCTACGAGCAGTACTTC.

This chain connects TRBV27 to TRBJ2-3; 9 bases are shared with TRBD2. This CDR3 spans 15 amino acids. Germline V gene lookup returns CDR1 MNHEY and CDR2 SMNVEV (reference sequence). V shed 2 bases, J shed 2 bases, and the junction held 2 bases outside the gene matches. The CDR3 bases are TGTGCCAGCAGTTTAGGACTAGCGCTCACAGATACGCAGTATTTT. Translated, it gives CASSLGLALTDTQYF.

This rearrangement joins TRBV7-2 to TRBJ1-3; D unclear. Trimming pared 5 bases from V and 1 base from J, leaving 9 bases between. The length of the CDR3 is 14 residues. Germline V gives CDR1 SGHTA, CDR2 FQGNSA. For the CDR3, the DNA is TGTGCCAGCAGCCCTAGCTCGTCTGGAAACACCATATATTTT. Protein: CASSPSSSGNTIYF.

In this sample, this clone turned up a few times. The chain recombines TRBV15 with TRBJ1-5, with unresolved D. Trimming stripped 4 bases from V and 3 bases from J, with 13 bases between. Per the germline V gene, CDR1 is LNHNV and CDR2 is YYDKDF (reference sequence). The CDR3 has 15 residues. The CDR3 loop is CATSMLGGLNQPQHF. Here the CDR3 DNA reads TGTGCCACCAGCATGTTGGGCGGGCTCAATCAGCCCCAGCATTTT.

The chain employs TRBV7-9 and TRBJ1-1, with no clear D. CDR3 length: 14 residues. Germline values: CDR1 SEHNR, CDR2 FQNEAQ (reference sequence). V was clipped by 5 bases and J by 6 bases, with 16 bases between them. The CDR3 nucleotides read TGTGCCAGCAGCCCGGGCCAAACTCCCTCTGAAGCTTTCTTT. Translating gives CASSPGQTPSEAFF.

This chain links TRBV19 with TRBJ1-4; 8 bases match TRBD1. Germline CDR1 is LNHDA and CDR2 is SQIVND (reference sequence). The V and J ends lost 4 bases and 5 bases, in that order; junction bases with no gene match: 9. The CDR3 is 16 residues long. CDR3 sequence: CASSTLLTGVNEKLFF. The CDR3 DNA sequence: TGTGCCAGTAGTACCCTCTTGACAGGGGTGAATGAAAAACTGTTTTTT.

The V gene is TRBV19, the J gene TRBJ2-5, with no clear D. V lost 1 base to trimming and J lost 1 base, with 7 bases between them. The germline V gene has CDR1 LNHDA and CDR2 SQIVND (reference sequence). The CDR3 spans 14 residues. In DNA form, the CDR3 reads TGTGCCAGTAGTATAGTGAACAGCCAAGAGACCCAGTACTTC. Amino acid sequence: CASSIVNSQETQYF.

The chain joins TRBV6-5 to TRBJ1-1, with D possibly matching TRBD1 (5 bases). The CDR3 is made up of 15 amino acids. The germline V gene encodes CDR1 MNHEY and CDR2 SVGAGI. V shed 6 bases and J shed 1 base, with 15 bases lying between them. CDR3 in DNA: TGTGCCAGCAGATTTGGAGTTGGGGGGAACACTGAAGCTTTCTTT. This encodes CASRFGVGGNTEAFF.

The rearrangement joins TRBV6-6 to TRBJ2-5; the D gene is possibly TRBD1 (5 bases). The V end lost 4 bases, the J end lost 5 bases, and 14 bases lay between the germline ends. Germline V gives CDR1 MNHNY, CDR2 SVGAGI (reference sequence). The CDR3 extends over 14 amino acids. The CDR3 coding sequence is TGTGCCAGCAGTTCCCAGGGTCAGATGGAGACCCAGTACTTC. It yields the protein CASSSQGQMETQYF.

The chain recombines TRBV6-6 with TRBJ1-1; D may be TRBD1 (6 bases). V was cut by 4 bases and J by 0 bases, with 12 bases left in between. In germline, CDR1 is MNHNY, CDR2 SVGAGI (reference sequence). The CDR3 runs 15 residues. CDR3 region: CASSFGQTLNTEAFF. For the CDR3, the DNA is TGTGCCAGCAGTTTCGGACAGACCTTGAACACTGAAGCTTTCTTT.

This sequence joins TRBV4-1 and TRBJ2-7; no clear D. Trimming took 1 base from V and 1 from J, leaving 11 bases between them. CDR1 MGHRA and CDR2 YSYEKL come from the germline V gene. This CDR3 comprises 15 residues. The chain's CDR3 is CASSQGRDTSYEQYF. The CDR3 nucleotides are TGCGCCAGCAGCCAAGGTCGCGACACTTCCTACGAGCAGTACTTC.

The CDR3 DNA reads TGTGCCAGCAGTTCGCGACTAGCGGGGGTGTTATTCTTC. Translating gives CASSSRLAGVLFF. The J gene is TRBJ2-1, the V gene TRBV27; 12 nucleotides agree with TRBD2. J gave up 16 bases and V 4 bases, and 8 bases lay outside the gene matches. CDR1 is MNHEY and CDR2 is SMNVEV in the germline V gene (reference sequence). The CDR3 extends over 13 amino acids.

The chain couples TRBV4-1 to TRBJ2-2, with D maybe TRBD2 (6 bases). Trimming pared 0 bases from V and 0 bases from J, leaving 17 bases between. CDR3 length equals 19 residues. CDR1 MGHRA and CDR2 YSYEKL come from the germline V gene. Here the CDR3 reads CASSQDSGDAFSNTGELFF. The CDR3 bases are TGCGCCAGCAGCCAAGATTCGGGGGATGCGTTTTCGAACACCGGGGAGCTGTTTTTT.

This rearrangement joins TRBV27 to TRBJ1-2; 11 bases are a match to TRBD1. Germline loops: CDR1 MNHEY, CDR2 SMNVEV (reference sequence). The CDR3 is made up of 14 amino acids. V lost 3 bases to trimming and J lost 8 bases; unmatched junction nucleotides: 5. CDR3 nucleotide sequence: TGTGCCAGCAGTTTCGGACAGGGGGCGCGAGGCTACACCTTC. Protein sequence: CASSFGQGARGYTF.

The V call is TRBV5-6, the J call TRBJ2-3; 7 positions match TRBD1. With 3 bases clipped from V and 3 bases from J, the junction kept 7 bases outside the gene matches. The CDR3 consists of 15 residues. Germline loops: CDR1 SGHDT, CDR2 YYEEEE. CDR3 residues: CASSSLDRVTDTQYF. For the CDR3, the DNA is TGTGCCAGCAGCTCCTTAGACAGGGTGACAGATACGCAGTATTTT.